The rows below give T cell receptor beta chains drawn from one sample of a study of CD8 T cells in Susac syndrome. TCRdb reprocessed the immunoSEQ multiplex PCR reads via MiXCR and lists one record per CDR3 protein. The sample consists of about 280,000 distinct CDR3 sequences, around 84% of them appearing once. The material sequenced was CD8+ T cells from PBMCs. The receptors were gathered from a human donor with multiple sclerosis. CDR3s include the opening cysteine and the closing phenylalanine or tryptophan. The D gene is left open where the match is weak. Some rows have no size entry. The others give once, few or many, or a class for an expanded clone.

TGTGCCAGCAGCCACGTGACTAGCGGGAGATTGAATGAGCAGTTCTTC,CASSHVTSGRLNEQFF,TRBD2,TRBJ2-1,-,TRBV3-1
TGTGCCTGGAGTGACCCTAGCGGGACCTACAATGAGCAGTTCTTC,CAWSDPSGTYNEQFF,TRBD2,TRBJ2-1,-,TRBV30
TGCGCCAGAGCAATCGCCTACGAGCAGTACTTC,CARAIAYEQYF,-,TRBJ2-7,few,TRBV10-1
TGTGCCACCAACGGTGGAGGGGTATTTGGCGGGGAGCTGTTTTTT,CATNGGGVFGGELFF,-,TRBJ2-2,-,TRBV15
TGTGCCAGCAGCTTTGACAGCGGGGTCACAGATACGCAGTATTTT,CASSFDSGVTDTQYF,TRBD2,TRBJ2-3,once,TRBV11-2
TGTGCCAGCAGCTTAAGGGGACTGGCGGGAGAGCCCGGGGAGCTGTTTTTT,CASSLRGLAGEPGELFF,TRBD2,TRBJ2-2,few,TRBV7-9
TGTGCCAGCAGTCCTAATTGGGGCGCTGAAGCTTTCTTT,CASSPNWGAEAFF,-,TRBJ1-1,-,TRBV28
TGTGCCAGCAGTTTGGGGCAGGGGGCCACAGATACGCAGTATTTT,CASSLGQGATDTQYF,TRBD1,TRBJ2-3,-,TRBV27
TGTGCCACCCGGTTGGCAGGGGAAGGCTACGAGCAGTACTTC,CATRLAGEGYEQYF,-,TRBJ2-7,-,TRBV2
TGTGCCAGCAGAAAAACAGGGAGTGATCAGCCCCAGCATTTT,CASRKTGSDQPQHF,-,TRBJ1-5,-,TRBV3-1
TGTGCCAGCAGCTTTAGATCGGGCACCGGGGAGCTGTTTTTT,CASSFRSGTGELFF,-,TRBJ2-2,once,TRBV7-8
TGTGCCAGTAGTCCTCGTCCGGGACTAGCAGATAATGAGCAGTTCTTC,CASSPRPGLADNEQFF,TRBD2,TRBJ2-1,few,TRBV19
TGTGCCTGGACCCCAGGAGTGTTGGGCTCTGGAAACACCATATATTTT,CAWTPGVLGSGNTIYF,-,TRBJ1-3,-,TRBV30
TGTGCCAGCAGTGAATTAGGGACACTATACGAGCAGTACTTC,CASSELGTLYEQYF,-,TRBJ2-7,-,TRBV25-1
TGTGCCAGCAGTGAACCGCCGACAGGGAAATACTACAATGAGCAGTTCTTC,CASSEPPTGKYYNEQFF,TRBD1,TRBJ2-1,-,TRBV25-1
TGTGCCAGCAGTGTAGGGGAAGGCTACGAGCAGTACTTC,CASSVGEGYEQYF,-,TRBJ2-7,-,TRBV2
TGTGCCAGCAGCTCACGGACAGCTACAAACTATGGCTACACCTTC,CASSSRTATNYGYTF,-,TRBJ1-2,-,TRBV11-2
TGTGCCAGCAGCGTAGCTGGGCAGGCCAACTCCTACGAGCAGTACTTC,CASSVAGQANSYEQYF,-,TRBJ2-7,-,TRBV9
TGCGCCAGCAGCCAGTCACAGGGGGCGTACGAGCAGTACTTC,CASSQSQGAYEQYF,TRBD1,TRBJ2-7,-,TRBV4-1
TGTGCCAGCAGCGACGGGTCCGACTTCTACAATGAGCAGTTCTTC,CASSDGSDFYNEQFF,-,TRBJ2-1,-,TRBV25-1
TGTGCCAGCACACAAGCTATGGAGCAGTACTTC,CASTQAMEQYF,-,TRBJ2-7,few,TRBV27
TGTGCCATACAACGGGCCAATCACGGCTACACCTTC,CAIQRANHGYTF,-,TRBJ1-2,-,TRBV2
TGTGCCATCAGCGGGGGGACAGTGAACACCGGGGAGCTGTTTTTT,CAISGGTVNTGELFF,-,TRBJ2-2,once,TRBV10-3
TGTGCCAGCAGCTTAATGATGGGGCAGATTAATGAAAAACTGTTTTTT,CASSLMMGQINEKLFF,-,TRBJ1-4,-,TRBV7-9
TGTGCCAGCAGTCCCTCCCTGGGCAGCAATCAGCCCCAGCATTTT,CASSPSLGSNQPQHF,-,TRBJ1-5,-,TRBV27
TGTGCCAGCAGTTTGGGTAGCTCCTATAATTCACCCCTCCACTTT,CASSLGSSYNSPLHF,-,TRBJ1-6,-,TRBV27
TGTGCCAGCAGCGGAGCCGGACAGGGTGCCGGGGAGCTGTTTTTT,CASSGAGQGAGELFF,TRBD1,TRBJ2-2,-,TRBV7-8
TGTGCCAGCAGCTTAGCAGGACGTACCTACGAGCAGTACTTC,CASSLAGRTYEQYF,-,TRBJ2-7,few,TRBV7-8
TGTGCCTGGAGTCCGATTGAAGGGGACACGCAGTATTTT,CAWSPIEGDTQYF,-,TRBJ2-3,few,TRBV30
TGTGCCAGCAGCCAAAACAGGGTAACTGAAGCTTTCTTT,CASSQNRVTEAFF,-,TRBJ1-1,-,TRBV3-1
TGTGCCAGCAGTATTCTCACCTACGAGCAGTACTTC,CASSILTYEQYF,-,TRBJ2-7,-,TRBV27
TGTGCCAGCAGTGGGACAGGGGGCAGGGGCTACACCTTC,CASSGTGGRGYTF,TRBD1,TRBJ1-2,-,TRBV27